These 27 T cell receptor beta chains originate from one sample sequenced in a study of blood T cell repertoires in COVID-19. Using immunoSEQ multiplex PCR, the repertoire was profiled, and TCRdb retains in-frame clones only, with some absent. The sample lists approximately 300,000 clones; 70% to 90% were seen once. The sequenced sample was PBMCs or T cells enriched from blood (not recorded which). These receptors came from a woman in her 30s who had recovered from COVID-19.

The CDR3, as DNA: TGCGCCAGCTCTCAAGGACAGGGGGATGAAAAACTGTTTTTT. This sequence encodes CASSQGQGDEKLFF. The genes are TRBV4-1 and TRBJ1-4; TRBD1 matches 10 bases. The CDR3 loop spans 14 amino acids. Unmatched junction bases numbered 6, after V lost 8 bases and J lost 6 bases. Germline V gene sequence: CDR1 MGHRA, CDR2 YSYEKL.

This sequence joins TRBV10-3 and TRBJ2-4; 12 nucleotides match TRBD1. Germline-derived CDR1 and CDR2 are ENHRY and SYGVKD. This CDR3 has 18 residues. After removal of 4 bases from V and 1 base from J, the junction contained 8 bases not matched to a gene. DNA for the CDR3: TGTGCCATCAGTGCGCTCGGGACAGGGGGCAACGCCAAAAACATTCAGTACTTC. Translation gives CAISALGTGGNAKNIQYF.

The chain is built from TRBV29-1 and TRBJ1-5; D gene unclear. Germline CDR1 and CDR2: SQVTM and ANQGSEA. V shed 3 bases and J shed 2 bases, with 8 bases lying between them. CDR3 length: 13 residues. CDR3 in amino acids: CSVDLGGNQPQHF. Here the CDR3 DNA reads TGCAGCGTTGACTTGGGCGGCAATCAGCCCCAGCATTTT.

The rearrangement joins TRBV28 to TRBJ2-6, with D possibly TRBD2 on 6 matching bases. Deletions cut 4 bases from V and 2 bases from J, with 12 bases between. CDR1 is MDHEN, CDR2 SYDVKM, per germline. The CDR3 length is 16 residues. The CDR3 nucleotides are TGTGCCAGCAGTTCGGGGGAATTAACTGGGGCCAACGTCCTGACTTTC. Residues: CASSSGELTGANVLTF.

The chain joins TRBV10-3 to TRBJ2-1; the D is unclear. This CDR3 has 12 residues. CDR1 and CDR2 from the germline V gene are ENHRY and SYGVKD. V dropped 3 bases and J dropped 10 bases, with 10 bases sitting between them. The CDR3 region is CAISDQSWEQFF. CDR3 DNA sequence: TGTGCCATCAGTGACCAAAGCTGGGAGCAGTTCTTC.

The chain uses TRBV7-9 and TRBJ1-1; D ambiguous. The CDR3 length is 13 residues. The V and J ends lost 8 bases and 6 bases respectively, with 16 bases between them. Germline V lookup: CDR1 SEHNR, CDR2 FQNEAQ (reference sequence). The CDR3 nucleotides read TGTGCCAGCGGCAAACCAGAGAGCGCTGAAGCTTTCTTT. Its protein is CASGKPESAEAFF.

V and J are TRBV27 and TRBJ2-7; 11 nucleotides match TRBD2. Per germline, CDR1 MNHEY and CDR2 SMNVEV (reference sequence). J was trimmed by 2 bases and V by 5 bases; bases with no gene match: 5. The CDR3 has 15 residues. The CDR3 spells CASSPQLAGAYEQYF. As DNA, the CDR3 is TGTGCCAGCAGTCCCCAACTAGCGGGAGCCTACGAGCAGTACTTC.

The chain has TRBV14 and TRBJ2-1, with TRBD1 matching over 7 bases. CDR3 length: 15 residues. The germline gives CDR1 SGHDN, CDR2 FVKESK. V lost 2 bases to trimming and J lost 4 bases; unmatched junction nucleotides: 5. The CDR3 region is CASSQPGQSYNEQFF. The CDR3 DNA reads as TGTGCCAGCAGCCAACCGGGACAGAGTTACAATGAGCAGTTCTTC.

The genes are TRBV5-4 and TRBJ2-3, with D maybe TRBD2 (6 bases). The germline gives CDR1 SGHNT, CDR2 YYREEE (reference sequence). Trimming took off 1 base at V and 1 base at J, with 13 bases between the two ends. This CDR3 is 16 amino acids long. The CDR3 here is CASSLRREPGTDTQYF. The CDR3 bases are TGTGCCAGCAGCTTGCGGAGGGAACCGGGCACAGATACGCAGTATTTT.

The J gene is TRBJ2-2, the V gene TRBV10-1, with unresolved D. With 7 bases removed from V and 2 bases from J, the gap between germline ends came to 8 bases. The CDR3 runs 13 residues. Per germline, CDR1 WNHNN and CDR2 SYGVQD (reference sequence). The CDR3 reads CASKPVNTGELFF. CDR3 nucleotide sequence: TGCGCCAGCAAGCCCGTAAACACCGGGGAGCTGTTTTTT.

This rearrangement joins TRBV7-2 to TRBJ2-3; 7 bases match TRBD2. Trimming took 5 bases from V and 1 from J; bases not matched to a gene: 3. The germline gives CDR1 SGHTA, CDR2 FQGNSA. This CDR3 region has 14 residues. The CDR3: CASSLTSGTDTQYF. The CDR3 region has the DNA TGTGCCAGCAGCCTCACTAGCGGCACAGATACGCAGTATTTT.

The chain has TRBV27 and TRBJ2-7; 7 bases fit TRBD2. The CDR3 runs 14 residues. V was clipped by 3 bases and J by 2 bases; unmatched bases: 4. Germline CDR1 and CDR2: MNHEY and SMNVEV (reference sequence). In DNA, the CDR3 is TGTGCCAGCAGTTTCACTAGCGACGCCTACGAGCAGTACTTC. This codes for CASSFTSDAYEQYF.

CDR3 DNA sequence: TGTGCCAGCAGCTCGACTCCGAATGAGCAGTTCTTC. As protein: CASSSTPNEQFF. V and J are TRBV11-3 and TRBJ2-1; D call uncertain. Trimming left V 4 bases short and J 7 bases short, with 8 bases between. CDR1 and CDR2 (germline): SGHNT, YENEEA. The CDR3 covers 12 residues.

The genes are TRBV29-1 and TRBJ2-3; 12 nucleotides align to TRBD2. Germline trimming cut 5 bases from V and 2 bases from J; bases unmatched to any gene: 8. Germline-derived CDR1 and CDR2 are SQVTM and ANQGSEA. CDR3 size: 16 residues. Here the CDR3 reads CSVLLAGGPDTDTQYF. The CDR3 DNA reads as TGCAGCGTTTTACTAGCGGGAGGACCAGACACAGATACGCAGTATTTT.

The gene calls are TRBV28 and TRBJ2-4, with 7 bases matching TRBD1. CDR3 length equals 16 residues. Germline assignment: CDR1 MDHEN and CDR2 SYDVKM. The trim removed 6 bases at V and 0 bases at J, leaving 8 bases unmatched. This CDR3 reads CASRAPRGLAKNIQYF. The CDR3 DNA reads as TGTGCCAGCAGAGCACCTAGGGGGCTAGCCAAAAACATTCAGTACTTC. Full variable domain (remainder filled in from reference TRBV28 and TRBJ2-4): DVKVTQSSRYLVKRTGEKVFLECVQDMDHENMFWYRQDPGLGLRLIYFSYDVKMKEKGDIPEGYSVSREKKERFSLILESASTNQTSMYLCASRAPRGLAKNIQYFGAGTRLSVL.

The chain joins TRBV5-1 to TRBJ2-1; 7 bases are a match to TRBD1. This CDR3 comprises 17 residues. Germline V lookup: CDR1 SGHRS, CDR2 YFSETQ. The ends lost 3 bases at V and 3 bases at J; junction bases unmatched: 12. CDR3 loop: CASSWRKPGQNYNEQFF. The DNA for the CDR3 is TGCGCCAGCAGCTGGAGAAAACCGGGACAGAACTACAATGAGCAGTTCTTC.

This clone was observed a few times. The chain recombines TRBV27 with TRBJ1-5; weak D call: TRBD1 (5 bases). The germline V gene encodes CDR1 MNHEY and CDR2 SMNVEV (reference sequence). V lost 2 bases to trimming and J lost 6 bases, with 17 bases between them. There are 16 residues in the CDR3. The CDR3 protein is CASSLGYAGRGQPQHF. In DNA form, the CDR3 reads TGTGCCAGCAGTTTAGGCTACGCGGGGCGAGGTCAGCCCCAGCATTTT.

This chain links TRBV21-1 with TRBJ1-2; the table's TRBD1 call for D was not verified on the DNA. TRBV21-1 is a pseudogene locus. This CDR3 comprises 14 residues. CDR3 sequence reads: CASSRGQAAYGYTF. The CDR3, as DNA: TGTGCCAGCAGCCGGGGACAGGCGGCGTATGGCTACACCTTC.

The chain has TRBV28 and TRBJ1-5; D perhaps matches TRBD1 (6 bases). With 4 bases removed from V and 2 bases from J, the gap between germline ends came to 12 bases. Germline values: CDR1 MDHEN, CDR2 SYDVKM. This CDR3 is built from 15 residues. The CDR3 DNA sequence: TGTGCCAGCAGTTCCTACAGGGTTCGCAATCAGCCCCAGCATTTT. Amino acids: CASSSYRVRNQPQHF.

The chain joins TRBV9 to TRBJ2-1; 11 bases fit TRBD1. The CDR3 has 15 amino acids. Trimming took 2 bases from V and 9 from J; bases not matched to a gene: 7. Germline CDR1 reads SGDLS; CDR2 reads YYNGEE. CDR3 in DNA: TGTGCCAGCAGCGTCCCGGGACAGGGGGTCGGTGAGCAGTTCTTC. Translating it yields CASSVPGQGVGEQFF.

This clone was counted once. J is TRBJ1-5 and V is TRBV21-1. TRBV21-1 is deemed a pseudogene. The CDR3 totals 12 residues. CDR3 protein: CASSKGIQPQHF. The DNA for the CDR3 is TGTGCCAGCAGCAAAGGTATTCAGCCCCAGCATTTT.

The chain is built from TRBV9 and TRBJ1-1; D remains unclear. The V gene lost 0 bases and the J gene lost 1 base, with 10 bases spanning the gap. This CDR3 has 15 residues. The germline V gene encodes CDR1 SGDLS and CDR2 YYNGEE. DNA for the CDR3: TGTGCCAGCAGCGTAGGATTGACGGGGAACACTGAAGCTTTCTTT. Its translation: CASSVGLTGNTEAFF.

The chain is built from TRBV28 and TRBJ2-7, with D unclear. The V gene's germline CDR1 is MDHEN and CDR2 SYDVKM. V lost 4 bases and J lost 2, with 18 bases in between. This CDR3 region has 16 residues. CDR3 coding DNA: TGTGCCAGCAGTTACCCACGAGGTAGTCCTCCCTACGAGCAGTACTTC. Residues: CASSYPRGSPPYEQYF.

This chain uses TRBV28 with TRBJ1-2; 9 bases line up with TRBD1. From germline, CDR1 is MDHEN and CDR2 SYDVKM. J was trimmed by 3 bases and V by 6 bases; bases with no gene match: 11. CDR3 length: 16 residues. The CDR3 DNA reads TGTGCCAGCAGGCGGAGATTGGGGACAGGGCACTATGGCTACACCTTC. Its translation: CASRRRLGTGHYGYTF.

This sequence joins TRBV27 and TRBJ1-3; 10 nucleotides line up with TRBD1. The CDR3 loop spans 14 amino acids. The trim removed 6 bases at V and 4 bases at J, leaving 3 bases unmatched. Germline V gene lookup returns CDR1 MNHEY and CDR2 SMNVEV (reference sequence). The CDR3 DNA reads TGTGCCAGCAGGGAGACAGGGGGCGGAAACACCATATATTTT. Translating gives CASRETGGGNTIYF.

The chain has TRBV7-9 and TRBJ1-1, with D perhaps matching TRBD1 (6 bases). The CDR3 is 16 residues long. V shed 1 base and J shed 3 bases, with 15 bases lying between them. In germline, CDR1 is SEHNR, CDR2 FQNEAQ (reference sequence). The CDR3 sequence: CASSLGQGTRYTEAFF. The CDR3 DNA sequence: TGTGCCAGCAGCTTAGGCCAGGGGACCCGATACACTGAAGCTTTCTTT.

Only a few counts were recorded for this clone. V and J are TRBV19 and TRBJ1-1, with a possible D match to TRBD1 (6 bases). CDR1 is LNHDA and CDR2 is SQIVND in the germline V gene (reference sequence). V lost 6 bases and J 6 bases, leaving 14 bases between the germline ends. The CDR3 runs to 13 residues. This chain's CDR3 is CASRMVGASEAFF. Here the CDR3 DNA reads TGTGCCAGTAGGATGGTGGGGGCGTCTGAAGCTTTCTTT.